This T cell receptor beta chain was identified during a study of Ad26.COV2.S vaccination and SARS-CoV-2 variants. Sequencing was performed with immunoSEQ multiplex PCR; in TCRdb, only in-frame clones are kept and a portion is missing. The sample has some 320,000 clones; around four fifths are singletons. Treatment denoted: about 20 received Ad26.COV2.S at low or high dose, single or two shots; several received placebo; per-sample allocation not given. Material that was analyzed had been drawn on day 63 after the first vaccine or placebo injection. The sample in question was peripheral blood, obtained in a trial of Ad26.COV2.S vaccine versus placebo. The TCR sequence derives from a person aged 18-65 years who received the Ad26.COV2.S COVID-19 vaccine or a placebo.

CDR3 sequence: CAIPGRDRGNSGANVLTF. Written as DNA, the CDR3 is TGTGCCATCCCAGGTAGGGACAGGGGGAACTCTGGGGCCAACGTCCTGACTTTC. This chain links TRBV6-4 with TRBJ2-6, with TRBD1 identical over 11 bases. This CDR3 contains 18 residues. CDR1 is MRHNA and CDR2 is SNTAGT in the germline V gene. With 10 bases clipped from V and 0 bases from J, the junction kept 11 bases outside the gene matches.